The source of this T cell receptor beta chain is a study of cytomegalovirus exposure and HLA in healthy donors (dated 2017 in TCRdb). Notes on the research overall: The 650 to 800 repertoires of the first cohort and the roughly 110 validation repertoires were produced on the same platform, according to a later analysis. The study aimed to test whether signatures of past pathogen exposure could be identified by cataloging public T cell receptors. To predict cytomegalovirus infection status, the study brought together high-throughput TCR immunosequencing, statistical association of individual TCRs with disease status, and machine learning. In addition to the first cohort of several hundred subjects, a separate validation cohort of 120 different subjects was used. Study-wide findings and limitations: Three of the identified cytomegalovirus-associated TCR beta chains were confirmed in vitro to be specific for cytomegalovirus antigens. While some public TCRs were present in many individuals, most TCR sequences turned up only very rarely across donors. It was suggested by the authors that the approach could potentially be generalized to other disease states and immunological phenotypes. All 120 or so repertoires were used to score co-occurrence in the validation cohort in a later analysis, because that analysis had no HLA typing for the cohort. The classifier was reported to diagnose cytomegalovirus status with high specificity and sensitivity in both the original and validation cohorts. Subsequent analysis determined that TCRs grouped into clusters in the first cohort also showed a tendency toward co-occurrence across the 120 validation repertoires, and 94% of cluster scores exceeded 0. The study gave a list of about 150 TCR beta chains associated with cytomegalovirus.

Library prep was done by the immunoSEQ multiplex PCR assay. Concerning the study's data processing: A statistical classification framework was developed to diagnose cytomegalovirus status using the catalog of TCR beta chain sequences. TCRdb stores this immuneACCESS table with in-frame sequences only. Part of the clones is absent; in the studies checked, under half of the shortfall reflects unresolved V genes, and no reason is known for the rest. The DNA was the basis for D and trimming; V, J and clone size are from that table. This sample is represented by around 150,000 clones; around 85% of them were singletons. Jointly, the top ten make up around 2% of the sample. CDR1 and CDR2, looked up from the germline V gene, are SNHLY and FYNNEI. The CDR3, from cysteine to phenylalanine, totals 14 residues. The DNA shown is the 42-base CDR3, in frame from base 1. V loses 4 bases at its end and J loses 2 bases; junction bases beyond the gene matches: 1.

Donors formed part of the validation cohort, which comprised over a hundred subjects and was distinct from the first cohort of 550 to 850 subjects. About this clone: Its antigen is unknown. No base quality information exists; no much larger clone differs at one position.

The sequence links TRBV2 to TRBJ2-5; the junction holds 10 bases that match TRBD2. The TCR comes from a man aged 25-45 years in good health and CMV-seropositive. Sequenced: PBMCs. The nucleotides are TGTGCCAGCAGTGTACTAGCGGGGCAAGAGACCCAGTACTTC. This sequence encodes CASSVLAGQETQYF.